These T cell receptor beta chains were read from a single sample in a study of neurological immune-mediated disorders. MiXCR, applied by TCRdb to the 5' RACE reads, yields one record per CDR3 protein. Among around 94,000 distinct CDR3 sequences listed, around 3.3% were seen once. Sequencing input: PBMCs. The receptors originated from a woman aged 18-29 years with multiple sclerosis. Each CDR3 is given with its conserved first and last residue. D genes are given only for firm matches. Part of the rows lack a size; the others show once, few, many or a class for expanded clones.

V	D	size	J	CDR3	DNA
TRBV2	.	many	TRBJ1-1	CASIRSGRGTEAFF	TGTGCCAGCATCCGTTCGGGGCGCGGCACTGAAGCTTTCTTT
TRBV20-1	.	many	TRBJ2-5	CSARAAGLETQYF	TGCAGTGCTAGAGCCGCAGGGCTGGAGACCCAGTACTTC
TRBV11-2	TRBD1	many	TRBJ1-1	CASSTGSGGIVNTEAFF	TGTGCCAGCAGCACTGGGTCAGGGGGCATTGTGAACACTGAAGCTTTCTTT
TRBV6-2/TRBV6-3	.	few	TRBJ2-4	CASGKNIQYF	TGTGCCAGCGGTAAAAACATTCAGTACTTC
TRBV12-3/TRBV12-4	TRBD1	many	TRBJ1-2	CASSPRQGIPRDGYTF	TGTGCCAGCAGCCCTCGACAGGGTATCCCCCGGGATGGCTACACCTTC
TRBV18	.	many	TRBJ2-7	CASSPGGSEGEQYF	TGTGCCAGCTCACCCGGCGGGTCGGAGGGGGAGCAGTACTTC
TRBV7-8	.	few	TRBJ2-7	CASSLAVQGYEQYF	TGTGCCAGCAGCTTAGCGGTGCAGGGATACGAGCAGTACTTC
TRBV6-5	.	many	TRBJ1-2	CASSYSRGPGGYTF	TGTGCCAGCAGTTACTCCCGGGGACCAGGTGGCTACACCTTC
TRBV5-1	.	many	TRBJ1-1	CASSPGQNTEAFF	TGTGCCAGCAGCCCGGGGCAGAACACTGAAGCTTTCTTT
TRBV19	TRBD2	many	TRBJ2-1	CASSTTSGAYNEQFF	TGTGCCAGTAGTACTACTAGCGGGGCCTACAATGAGCAGTTCTTC
TRBV20-1	.	many	TRBJ2-3	CSAPLAGTTDTQYF	TGCAGTGCTCCCCTGGCGGGGACCACAGATACGCAGTATTTT
TRBV12-5	.	many	TRBJ1-5	CASGLGSVDGQPQHF	TGTGCTAGTGGTTTGGGTTCGGTGGACGGCCAGCCCCAGCATTTT
TRBV5-1	TRBD1	many	TRBJ1-2	CASSPGQGAYGYTF	TGCGCCAGCAGCCCGGGACAGGGGGCATATGGCTACACCTTC
TRBV3-1	TRBD2	.	TRBJ2-3	CASSPLAGGNHTQYF	TGTGCCAGCAGCCCCCTTGCGGGAGGGAACCATACGCAGTATTTT
TRBV10-3	TRBD1	many	TRBJ1-2	CARREQGDYGYTF	TGTGCCAGGCGAGAACAGGGGGACTATGGCTACACCTTC
TRBV20-1	TRBD2	many	TRBJ2-3	CSARLAGDTDTQYF	TGCAGTGCTCGGCTAGCGGGGGACACAGATACGCAGTATTTT
TRBV9	TRBD2	many	TRBJ2-3	CASSLPKLAGNTDTQYF	TGTGCCAGCAGCCTACCTAAACTAGCGGGGAATACAGATACGCAGTATTTT
TRBV20-1	.	many	TRBJ1-5	CSAREVGHQPQHF	TGCAGTGCTAGAGAAGTAGGCCATCAGCCCCAGCATTTT
TRBV2	.	many	TRBJ2-1	CALSGSYNEQFF	TGTGCCTTGTCGGGAAGCTACAATGAGCAGTTCTTC
TRBV12-3/TRBV12-4	.	many	TRBJ1-6	CASSPSDVWNSPLHF	TGTGCCAGCAGTCCGTCGGATGTCTGGAATTCACCCCTCCACTTT
TRBV30	TRBD2	many	TRBJ2-1	CAWTSGGKQFF	TGTGCCTGGACTAGCGGCGGAAAGCAGTTCTTC
TRBV5-1	TRBD1	many	TRBJ1-1	CASSDRTGGVFTEAFF	TGCGCCAGCAGCGACAGGACAGGGGGCGTTTTTACTGAAGCTTTCTTT
TRBV20-1	.	many	TRBJ2-1	CSASKKPGPANEQFF	TGCAGTGCTAGTAAAAAACCGGGACCAGCCAATGAGCAGTTCTTC
TRBV5-1	.	many	TRBJ1-1	CASKKNEWGDTEAFF	TGCGCCAGCAAGAAAAATGAGTGGGGAGACACTGAAGCTTTCTTT
TRBV6-6	.	few	TRBJ2-7	CASSYLYNYEQYF	TGTGCCAGCAGTTACTTGTATAACTACGAGCAGTACTTC
TRBV30	.	many	TRBJ2-2	CAWSSWGDGELFF	TGTGCCTGGAGTAGTTGGGGGGACGGGGAGCTGTTTTTT
TRBV5-1	TRBD2	many	TRBJ2-5	CASSLLAGTTSGETQYF	TGCGCCAGCAGCTTACTAGCGGGGACTACCTCCGGGGAGACCCAGTACTTC
TRBV10-3	TRBD1	many	TRBJ1-1	CAISDREGANTEAFF	TGTGCCATCAGTGATAGGGAGGGGGCCAACACTGAAGCTTTCTTT
TRBV20-1	TRBD1	many	TRBJ1-4	CSAEGQYNEKLFF	TGCAGTGCTGAGGGACAGTATAATGAAAAACTGTTTTTT
TRBV18	.	many	TRBJ1-1	CASSPQTNTEAFF	TGTGCCAGCTCACCACAGACGAACACTGAAGCTTTCTTT
TRBV12-3/TRBV12-4	TRBD1	many	TRBJ2-7	CASSRDSSYEQYF	TGTGCCAGCAGTAGGGACAGCTCCTACGAGCAGTACTTC
TRBV25-1	.	many	TRBJ1-6	CASSEHPKYSPLHF	TGTGCCAGCAGTGAGCATCCCAAATATTCACCCCTCCACTTT
TRBV4-1	.	few	TRBJ1-1	CASSSLRRMNTEAFF	TGCGCCAGCAGCTCCCTTCGAAGGATGAACACTGAAGCTTTCTTT
TRBV7-2	.	many	TRBJ2-7	CASSLAPHQEQYF	TGTGCCAGCAGCTTAGCGCCTCATCAAGAGCAGTACTTC
TRBV5-1	.	many	TRBJ1-1	CASSHSPGPEMNTEAFF	TGCGCCAGCAGCCATTCGCCGGGCCCTGAGATGAACACTGAAGCTTTCTTT
TRBV20-1	.	many	TRBJ1-3	CSARGGSGNTIYF	TGCAGTGCTAGGGGGGGCTCTGGAAACACCATATATTTT
TRBV20-1	.	many	TRBJ1-1	CSCTGPSNTEAFF	TGCAGCTGTACCGGGCCGTCGAACACTGAAGCTTTCTTT
TRBV25-1	.	many	TRBJ2-1	CASAGTSGEQFF	TGTGCCAGCGCGGGGACGAGCGGTGAGCAGTTCTTC
TRBV12-3/TRBV12-4	TRBD2	many	TRBJ2-3	CASSLNFAGEGDTQYF	TGTGCCAGCAGTTTAAATTTTGCGGGGGAAGGGGATACGCAGTATTTT
TRBV20-1	.	many	TRBJ2-1	CSATSGLSSYNEQFF	TGCAGTGCTACCAGCGGGCTCAGCTCCTACAATGAGCAGTTCTTC
TRBV12-3/TRBV12-4	TRBD2	many	TRBJ2-7	CASSLGLVVSYEQYF	TGTGCCAGCAGTTTGGGACTAGTGGTGTCCTACGAGCAGTACTTC
TRBV3-1	.	few	TRBJ2-3	CASSQDGASATSTDTQYF	TGTGCCAGCAGCCAAGACGGAGCCAGCGCGACTAGCACAGATACGCAGTATTTT
TRBV10-3	TRBD1	many	TRBJ1-2	CAIGTAPNYGYTF	TGTGCCATCGGGACAGCCCCTAACTATGGCTACACCTTC
TRBV18	.	many	TRBJ1-1	CASSREGHTEAFF	TGTGCCAGCTCACGGGAGGGCCACACTGAAGCTTTCTTT
TRBV20-1	.	many	TRBJ1-3	CGRDNGNTIYF	TGCGGCCGGGACAATGGAAACACCATATATTTT